These T cell receptor beta chains were read from a single sample in a study of blood T cells in healthy people across ages. MiXCR was run by TCRdb on the 5' RACE reads, yielding one entry per CDR3 protein. The sample has 1.5 million or so distinct CDR3 sequences, approximately 39% seen once. Sequenced material: blood. The receptors originated from a woman aged 18-29 years in good health. Both conserved end residues are part of each CDR3. D genes are given only for firm matches. Clone size appears in some rows only: once, few, many, or a class for an expanded clone.

CDR3 protein | CDR3 DNA | D gene | J gene | clone size | V gene
CASSSELAGSYNEQFF | TGCGCCAGCAGCTCGGAATTAGCGGGGTCCTACAATGAGCAGTTCTTC | TRBD2 | TRBJ2-1 | - | TRBV5-1
CSVAASNTEAFF | TGCAGCGTTGCGGCCTCCAACACTGAAGCTTTCTTT | - | TRBJ1-1 | - | TRBV29-1
CASSARLALDTQYF | TGTGCCAGCAGTGCCCGACTGGCTTTAGATACGCAGTATTTT | - | TRBJ2-3 | - | TRBV2
CASSLAIRSHEQFF | TGTGCCAGCAGCTTAGCTATAAGAAGTCATGAGCAGTTCTTC | - | TRBJ2-1 | - | TRBV7-9
CAWSGGAYFYEQYF | TGTGCCTGGAGCGGGGGGGCGTATTTCTACGAGCAGTACTTC | TRBD2 | TRBJ2-7 | - | TRBV30
CASSLDWLSDTQYF | TGTGCCAGCAGCCTAGATTGGTTGTCAGATACGCAGTATTTT | - | TRBJ2-3 | few | TRBV11-2
CSAIQGRDSPLHF | TGCAGTGCTATACAGGGACGGGATTCACCCCTCCACTTT | - | TRBJ1-6 | - | TRBV20-1
CATSELPGQGVKFTEAFF | TGTGCCACCAGTGAACTACCGGGACAGGGGGTGAAGTTCACTGAAGCTTTCTTT | TRBD1 | TRBJ1-1 | - | TRBV24-1
CASSQDRTGGYNEQFF | TGCGCCAGCAGCCAAGATCGAACTGGGGGGTACAATGAGCAGTTCTTC | - | TRBJ2-1 | - | TRBV4-3
CASKTQGSMNTEAFF | TGTGCCAGCAAGACCCAGGGGAGCATGAACACTGAAGCTTTCTTT | - | TRBJ1-1 | few | TRBV6-5
CASSLTPRRADEQYF | TGTGCCAGCAGCTTAACCCCAAGGAGAGCCGACGAGCAGTACTTC | - | TRBJ2-7 | - | TRBV7-2
CASSYDRSTDTQYF | TGTGCCAGCAGTTACGACCGAAGCACAGATACGCAGTATTTT | - | TRBJ2-3 | - | TRBV6-2/TRBV6-3
CASREYGTAGYTF | TGTGCCAGCAGGGAGTACGGGACAGCCGGCTACACCTTC | TRBD1 | TRBJ1-2 | - | TRBV6-2/TRBV6-3
CASSVHSSQETQYF | TGTGCCAGCAGCGTACATAGCAGCCAAGAGACCCAGTACTTC | - | TRBJ2-5 | - | TRBV5-4
CASSPLLPMTYNEQYF | TGTGCCAGCAGCCCCCTTCTACCTATGACCTACAATGAGCAGTACTTC | - | TRBJ2-7 | - | TRBV7-9
CASIETASGYTF | TGTGCCAGCATTGAGACTGCTAGTGGCTACACCTTC | - | TRBJ1-2 | once | TRBV28
CSAASRRDYGYTF | TGCAGTGCCGCATCACGTCGGGACTATGGCTACACCTTC | - | TRBJ1-2 | few | TRBV20-1
CASSYGQHNSPLHF | TGTGCCAGCAGCTACGGACAACATAATTCACCCCTCCACTTT | - | TRBJ1-6 | - | TRBV7-6
CASSTGRDRYREQYF | TGTGCCAGCAGCACCGGCCGGGACAGGTACCGCGAGCAGTACTTC | TRBD1 | TRBJ2-7 | - | TRBV7-9
CATFNRDSYEQYF | TGCGCCACCTTTAACAGGGACTCCTACGAGCAGTACTTC | - | TRBJ2-7 | few | TRBV5-1
CASSPYRDNGAFF | TGTGCCAGCAGCCCCTATCGCGACAACGGAGCTTTCTTT | - | TRBJ1-1 | - | TRBV6-2/TRBV6-3
CASSGIGGSGEKLFF | TGTGCCAGCAGCGGCATTGGCGGATCAGGGGAAAAACTGTTTTTT | - | TRBJ1-4 | - | TRBV7-9
CATSTIGELFF | TGTGCCACCTCGACGATCGGGGAGCTGTTTTTT | - | TRBJ2-2 | - | TRBV6-6
CASSYSRFNEQFF | TGTGCCAGCAGTTACTCGAGGTTCAATGAGCAGTTCTTC | - | TRBJ2-1 | - | TRBV6-5
CASSQDRSGSITGELFF | TGCGCCAGCAGCCAAGATCGTAGCGGGAGTATAACCGGGGAGCTGTTTTTT | TRBD2 | TRBJ2-2 | few | TRBV4-3
CASSGRTGGLYGYTF | TGTGCCAGCAGCGGACGGACAGGAGGACTTTATGGCTACACCTTC | TRBD1 | TRBJ1-2 | - | TRBV7-2
CASSLQGPPSTDTQYF | TGTGCCAGCAGCCTACAGGGTCCCCCGAGCACAGATACGCAGTATTTT | - | TRBJ2-3 | many | TRBV7-8
CASSKGGSRAFF | TGCGCCAGCAGCAAAGGCGGGAGCCGAGCTTTCTTT | - | TRBJ1-1 | - | TRBV4-1
CASSVYGNTGELFF | TGTGCCAGCAGTGTCTACGGAAACACCGGGGAGCTGTTTTTT | - | TRBJ2-2 | - | TRBV6-2/TRBV6-3
CASSPQLAGYTF | TGTGCCAGCTCACCACAACTAGCTGGCTACACCTTC | - | TRBJ1-2 | few | TRBV18
CASSTGTGYAGANVLTF | TGTGCCAGCAGTACCGGGACAGGGTACGCTGGGGCCAACGTACTGACTTTC | TRBD1 | TRBJ2-6 | few | TRBV27
CSASPLAGLNTQYF | TGCAGTGCTAGTCCCCTAGCGGGATTGAATACGCAGTATTTT | TRBD2 | TRBJ2-3 | - | TRBV20-1
CSAGIPEQGAYNEQFF | TGCAGTGCTGGGATCCCTGAACAGGGGGCCTACAATGAGCAGTTCTTC | TRBD1 | TRBJ2-1 | - | TRBV20-1
CASSLRTSDYTDTQYF | TGCGCCAGCAGCTTGAGGACTAGCGATTACACAGATACGCAGTATTTT | TRBD2 | TRBJ2-3 | many | TRBV5-1
CASRRLGSREQYF | TGTGCCAGCAGACGTCTAGGGTCTCGGGAGCAGTACTTC | - | TRBJ2-7 | few | TRBV27
CASTTGGLGYTF | TGTGCCAGCACCACGGGAGGACTTGGCTACACCTTC | - | TRBJ1-2 | few | TRBV6-2/TRBV6-3
CASSQSQGEVYTF | TGTGCCAGCTCACAATCGCAGGGGGAAGTCTACACCTTC | TRBD1 | TRBJ1-2 | - | TRBV18
CASSNPKGRGLTEAFF | TGTGCCAGCAGTAACCCGAAGGGCCGGGGGCTGACTGAAGCTTTCTTT | - | TRBJ1-1 | few | TRBV25-1
CASIARESYNEQFF | TGTGCCAGCATTGCGCGGGAGTCCTACAATGAGCAGTTCTTC | TRBD2 | TRBJ2-1 | - | TRBV27
CASSRDRSNTGELFF | TGTGCCAGCAGCCGGGACAGGTCGAACACCGGGGAGCTGTTTTTT | TRBD1 | TRBJ2-2 | once | TRBV7-9
CASSSPDGSYEQYF | TGTGCCAGCAGTTCCCCGGACGGGTCCTACGAGCAGTACTTC | - | TRBJ2-7 | few | TRBV12-3/TRBV12-4
CSAKGGPKLDEQFF | TGCAGTGCTAAAGGCGGGCCTAAGTTAGATGAGCAGTTCTTC | - | TRBJ2-1 | - | TRBV20-1
CSASVGPEAFF | TGCAGCGCCTCCGTTGGGCCTGAAGCTTTCTTT | - | TRBJ1-1 | few | TRBV29-1
CASSEQGRVGNTIYF | TGTGCCAGCAGTGAACAGGGCAGGGTTGGAAACACCATATATTTT | - | TRBJ1-3 | - | TRBV25-1
CASSPFGRQETQYF | TGCGCCAGCTCACCATTCGGGCGGCAAGAGACCCAGTACTTC | - | TRBJ2-5 | few | TRBV18
CATSVRNPNEQFF | TGTGCCACCAGTGTCAGAAACCCCAATGAGCAGTTCTTC | - | TRBJ2-1 | - | TRBV24-1
CASSLPGQGALNSPLHF | TGTGCCAGCAGTTTACCCGGACAGGGGGCGCTTAATTCACCCCTCCACTTT | TRBD1 | TRBJ1-6 | - | TRBV28
CASSTDSRSEQYF | TGTGCCAGCAGTACGGACAGTAGAAGTGAGCAGTACTTC | - | TRBJ2-7 | - | TRBV6-6
CASSVDNDLGYTF | TGTGCCAGCAGCGTAGATAATGATCTCGGCTACACCTTC | - | TRBJ1-2 | - | TRBV9
CASSYPDSSMNTEAFF | TGTGCCAGCAGTTACCCGGACAGCAGCATGAACACTGAAGCTTTCTTT | - | TRBJ1-1 | - | TRBV6-6
CASSSNRQQPQHF | TGTGCCAGCAGTTCGAATAGACAACAGCCCCAGCATTTT | - | TRBJ1-5 | few | TRBV6-6
CASSSPGVSSSYNEQFF | TGTGCCAGCAGCTCCCCCGGGGTCTCGAGCTCCTACAATGAGCAGTTCTTC | - | TRBJ2-1 | - | TRBV7-8
CSAKRSANTEAFF | TGCAGTGCTAAGAGGTCAGCGAACACTGAAGCTTTCTTT | - | TRBJ1-1 | few | TRBV20-1